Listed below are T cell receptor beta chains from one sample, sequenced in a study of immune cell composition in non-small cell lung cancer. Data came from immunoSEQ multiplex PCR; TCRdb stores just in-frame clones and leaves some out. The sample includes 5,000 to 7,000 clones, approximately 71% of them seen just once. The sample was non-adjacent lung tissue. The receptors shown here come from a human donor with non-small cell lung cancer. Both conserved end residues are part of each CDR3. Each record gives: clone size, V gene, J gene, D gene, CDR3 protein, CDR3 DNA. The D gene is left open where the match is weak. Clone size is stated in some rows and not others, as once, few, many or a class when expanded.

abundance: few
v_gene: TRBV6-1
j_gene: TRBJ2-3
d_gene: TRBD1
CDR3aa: CASSETGTGADTQYF
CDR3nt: TGTGCCAGCAGTGAAACCGGGACAGGTGCAGATACGCAGTATTTT

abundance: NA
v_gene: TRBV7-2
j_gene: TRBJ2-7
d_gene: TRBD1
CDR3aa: CASSFSGTGSYEQYF
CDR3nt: TGTGCCAGCAGCTTCTCCGGGACAGGGAGCTACGAGCAGTACTTC

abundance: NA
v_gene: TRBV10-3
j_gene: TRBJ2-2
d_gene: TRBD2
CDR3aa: CAISDNSGGARELFF
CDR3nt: TGTGCCATCAGTGATAATAGCGGGGGGGCCAGGGAGCTGTTTTTT

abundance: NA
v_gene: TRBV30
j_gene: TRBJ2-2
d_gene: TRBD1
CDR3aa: CAWRRTGGDTGELFF
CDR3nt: TGTGCCTGGAGGAGGACAGGGGGCGATACCGGGGAGCTGTTTTTT

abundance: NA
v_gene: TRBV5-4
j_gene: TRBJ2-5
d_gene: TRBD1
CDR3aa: CASSTRTGQETQYF
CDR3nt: TGTGCCAGCAGCACCAGGACAGGACAAGAGACCCAGTACTTC

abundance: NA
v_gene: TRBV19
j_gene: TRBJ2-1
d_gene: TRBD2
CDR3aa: CASSILETSVNYNEQFF
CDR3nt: TGTGCCAGTAGTATTCTCGAGACTAGCGTAAATTACAATGAGCAGTTCTTC

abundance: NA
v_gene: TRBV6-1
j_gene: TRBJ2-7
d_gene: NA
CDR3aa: CASSVGFSYEQYF
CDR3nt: TGTGCCAGCAGTGTCGGTTTCTCCTACGAGCAGTACTTC

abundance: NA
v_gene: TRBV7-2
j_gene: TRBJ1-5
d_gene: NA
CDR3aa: CASSPMGRINQPQHF
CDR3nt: TGTGCCAGCAGCCCCATGGGCAGGATCAATCAGCCCCAGCATTTT

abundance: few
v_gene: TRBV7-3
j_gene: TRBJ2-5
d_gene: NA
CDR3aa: CASSFGGGGETQYF
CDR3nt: TGTGCCAGCAGCTTTGGGGGAGGTGGGGAGACCCAGTACTTC

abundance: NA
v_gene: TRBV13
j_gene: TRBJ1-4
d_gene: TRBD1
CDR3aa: CASSFGQAQGKLFF
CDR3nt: TGTGCCAGCAGCTTTGGACAGGCCCAAGGAAAACTGTTTTTT

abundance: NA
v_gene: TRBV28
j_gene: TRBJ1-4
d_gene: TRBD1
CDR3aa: CASNTGTGFSLFF
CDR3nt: TGTGCCAGCAATACCGGGACAGGGTTTTCGCTGTTTTTT

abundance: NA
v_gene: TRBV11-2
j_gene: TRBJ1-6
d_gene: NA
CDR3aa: CASSSREGGSPLHF
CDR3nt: TGTGCCAGCAGCTCCCGGGAGGGCGGGTCACCCCTCCACTTT

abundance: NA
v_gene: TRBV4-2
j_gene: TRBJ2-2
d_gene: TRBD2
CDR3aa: CASSQVGREGGELFF
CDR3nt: TGTGCCAGCAGCCAAGTGGGGCGGGAGGGCGGGGAGCTGTTTTTT

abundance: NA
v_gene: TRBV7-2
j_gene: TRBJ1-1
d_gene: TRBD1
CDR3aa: CASSLGPLTGVNTEAFF
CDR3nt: TGTGCCAGCAGCTTAGGCCCCCTGACAGGGGTGAACACTGAAGCTTTCTTT

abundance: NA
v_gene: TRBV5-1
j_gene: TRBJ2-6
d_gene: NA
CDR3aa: CASSLERPSGANVLTF
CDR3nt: TGCGCCAGCAGCTTGGAGAGGCCCTCTGGGGCCAACGTCCTGACTTTC

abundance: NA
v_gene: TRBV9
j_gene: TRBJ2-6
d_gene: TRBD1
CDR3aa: CASRAGQGARANVLTF
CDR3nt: TGTGCCAGCAGAGCGGGACAGGGGGCTAGGGCCAACGTCCTGACTTTC

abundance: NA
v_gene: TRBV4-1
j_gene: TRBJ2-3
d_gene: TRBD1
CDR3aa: CASSQTRDRGYDTQYF
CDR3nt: TGCGCCAGCAGCCAAACCCGGGACAGGGGATATGATACGCAGTATTTT

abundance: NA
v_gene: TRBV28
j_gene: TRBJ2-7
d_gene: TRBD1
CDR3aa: CASKTGVKEQYF
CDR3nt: TGTGCCAGCAAGACAGGGGTAAAGGAGCAGTACTTC

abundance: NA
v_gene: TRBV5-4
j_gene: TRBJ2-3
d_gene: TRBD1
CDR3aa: CASSSDRDHTDTQYF
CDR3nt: TGTGCCAGCAGTTCGGACAGGGACCACACAGATACGCAGTATTTT

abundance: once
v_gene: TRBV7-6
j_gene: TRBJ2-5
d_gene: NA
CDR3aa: CASSPLVGGARETQYF
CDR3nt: TGTGCCAGCAGCCCACTAGTAGGAGGGGCGAGGGAGACCCAGTACTTC

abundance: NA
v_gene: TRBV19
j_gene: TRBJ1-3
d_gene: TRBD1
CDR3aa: CASSSGQPYSGNTIYF
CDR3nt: TGTGCCAGTAGTTCGGGACAGCCATACTCTGGAAACACCATATATTTT

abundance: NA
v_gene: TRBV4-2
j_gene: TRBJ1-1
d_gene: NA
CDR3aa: CASSPREQRGVTEAFF
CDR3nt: TGTGCCAGCAGCCCCAGGGAACAGCGGGGTGTCACTGAAGCTTTCTTT

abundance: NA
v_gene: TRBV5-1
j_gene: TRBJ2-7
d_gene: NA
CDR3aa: CASSPGVAAYEQYF
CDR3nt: TGCGCCAGCAGCCCGGGTGTTGCTGCCTACGAGCAGTACTTC

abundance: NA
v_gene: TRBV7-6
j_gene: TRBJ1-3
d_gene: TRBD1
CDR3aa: CASSSDRGGNTIYF
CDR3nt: TGTGCCAGCAGCTCCGACAGGGGCGGAAACACCATATATTTT

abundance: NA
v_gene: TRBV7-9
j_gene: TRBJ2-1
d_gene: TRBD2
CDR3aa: CASSFDIAGGPPFF
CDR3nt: TGTGCCAGCAGCTTCGATATAGCGGGAGGCCCCCCGTTCTTC

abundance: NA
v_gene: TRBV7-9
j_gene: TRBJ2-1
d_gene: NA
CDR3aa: CASSSRRGTYNEQFF
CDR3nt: TGTGCCAGCAGCTCTCGGAGGGGAACCTACAATGAGCAGTTCTTC

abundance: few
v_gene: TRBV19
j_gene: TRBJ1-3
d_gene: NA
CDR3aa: CASSTIQSSGNTIYF
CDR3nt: TGTGCCAGTAGTACAATACAGAGCTCTGGAAACACCATATATTTT

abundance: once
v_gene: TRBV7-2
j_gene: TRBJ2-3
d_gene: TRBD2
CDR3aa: CASSLEGGGSTDTQYF
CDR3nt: TGTGCCAGCAGCTTAGAAGGCGGGGGGAGCACAGATACGCAGTATTTT

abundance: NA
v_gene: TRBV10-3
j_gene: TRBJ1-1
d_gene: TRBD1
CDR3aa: CAISDPDRGRTEAFF
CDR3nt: TGTGCCATCAGTGACCCTGACAGGGGTAGGACTGAAGCTTTCTTT

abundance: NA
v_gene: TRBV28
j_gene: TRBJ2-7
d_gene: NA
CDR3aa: CASSTTYEQYF
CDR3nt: TGTGCCAGCAGCACAACCTACGAGCAGTACTTC

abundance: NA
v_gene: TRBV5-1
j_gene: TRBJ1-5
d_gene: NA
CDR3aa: CASSLGGGGQPQHF
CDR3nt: TGCGCCAGCAGCTTGGGGGGGGGCGGTCAGCCCCAGCATTTT

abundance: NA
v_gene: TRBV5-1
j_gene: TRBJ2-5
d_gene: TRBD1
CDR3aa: CASSLGRQGRETQYF
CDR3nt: TGCGCCAGCAGCTTGGGGCGACAGGGACGGGAGACCCAGTACTTC

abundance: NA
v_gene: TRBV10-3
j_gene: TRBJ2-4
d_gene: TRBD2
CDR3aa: CAISDPGRGGVAKNIQYF
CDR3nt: TGTGCCATCAGTGACCCTGGCCGGGGAGGGGTAGCCAAAAACATTCAGTACTTC